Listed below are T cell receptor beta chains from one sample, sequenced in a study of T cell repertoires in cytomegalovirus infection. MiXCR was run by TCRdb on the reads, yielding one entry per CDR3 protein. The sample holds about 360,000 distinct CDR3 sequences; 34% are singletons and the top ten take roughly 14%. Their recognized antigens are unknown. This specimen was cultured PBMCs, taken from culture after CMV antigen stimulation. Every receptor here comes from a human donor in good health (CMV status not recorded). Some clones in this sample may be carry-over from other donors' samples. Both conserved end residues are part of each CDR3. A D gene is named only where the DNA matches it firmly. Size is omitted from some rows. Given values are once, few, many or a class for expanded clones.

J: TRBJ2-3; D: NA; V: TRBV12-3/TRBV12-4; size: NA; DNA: TGTGCCAGCAGTTTGTACAGACGCACAGATACGCAGTATTTT; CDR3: CASSLYRRTDTQYF
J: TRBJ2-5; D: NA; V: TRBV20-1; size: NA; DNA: TGCAGTGCTAGGGGTCGGTTACAAGAGACCCAGTACTTC; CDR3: CSARGRLQETQYF
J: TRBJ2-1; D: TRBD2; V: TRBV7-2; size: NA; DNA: TGTGCCAGCAGCTTTGGGGGGGTAGCCTACAATGAGCAGTTCTTC; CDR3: CASSFGGVAYNEQFF
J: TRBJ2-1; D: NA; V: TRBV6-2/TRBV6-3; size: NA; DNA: TGTGCCAGCAGGACCGGGATTTCCTACAATGAGCAGTTCTTC; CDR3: CASRTGISYNEQFF
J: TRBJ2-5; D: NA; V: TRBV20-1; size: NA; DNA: TGCAGTGCCAAAAGTGGAGGGGAGACCCAGTACTTC; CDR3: CSAKSGGETQYF
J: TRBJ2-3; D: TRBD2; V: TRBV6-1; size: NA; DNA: TGTGCCAGCAGTATGCGGGAGGGCCCCGGCCGAGATACGCAGTATTTT; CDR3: CASSMREGPGRDTQYF
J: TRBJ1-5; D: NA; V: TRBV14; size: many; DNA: TGTGCCAGCAGCCGCGACCATAATCAGCCCCAGCATTTT; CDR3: CASSRDHNQPQHF
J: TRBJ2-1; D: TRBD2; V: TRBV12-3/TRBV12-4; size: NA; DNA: TGTGCCAGCAGCGGGAGGGCTAATGAGCAGTTCTTC; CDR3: CASSGRANEQFF
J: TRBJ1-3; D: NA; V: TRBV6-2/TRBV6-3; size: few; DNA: TGTGCCAGCGACGCCCGGAAAATCTCTGGAAACACCATATATTTT; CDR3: CASDARKISGNTIYF
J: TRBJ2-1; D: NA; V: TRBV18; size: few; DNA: TGTGCCAGCTCACCACCCACCCACAATGAGCAGTTCTTC; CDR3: CASSPPTHNEQFF
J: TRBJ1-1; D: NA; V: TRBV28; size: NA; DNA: TGTGCCAGCAGTTTATTCGGGTTGGAGAACACTGAAGCTTTCTTT; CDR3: CASSLFGLENTEAFF
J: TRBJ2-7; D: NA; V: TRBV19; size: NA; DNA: TGTGCCAGTACTCCCGGATTCGGGGTCGGCTCCTACGAGCAGTACTTC; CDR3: CASTPGFGVGSYEQYF
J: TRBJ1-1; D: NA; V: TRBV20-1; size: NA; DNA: TGCAGTGCTAGTCCCCCTGCAGCTGAAGCTTTCTTT; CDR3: CSASPPAAEAFF
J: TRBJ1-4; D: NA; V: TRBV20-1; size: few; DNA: TGCAGTGCCGCGATTGCAACTAATGAAAAACTGTTTTTT; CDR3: CSAAIATNEKLFF